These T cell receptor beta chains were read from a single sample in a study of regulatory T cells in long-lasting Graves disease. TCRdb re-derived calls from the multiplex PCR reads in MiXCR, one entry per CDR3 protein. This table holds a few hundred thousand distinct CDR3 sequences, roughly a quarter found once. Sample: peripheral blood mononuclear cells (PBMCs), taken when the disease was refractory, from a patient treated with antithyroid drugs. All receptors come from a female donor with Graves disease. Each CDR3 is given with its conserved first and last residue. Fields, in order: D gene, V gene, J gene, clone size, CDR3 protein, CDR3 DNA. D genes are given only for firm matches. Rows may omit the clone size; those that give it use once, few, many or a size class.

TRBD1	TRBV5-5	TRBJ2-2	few	CASSPGTVNTGELFF	TGTGCCAGCAGCCCCGGGACAGTGAACACCGGGGAGCTGTTTTTT
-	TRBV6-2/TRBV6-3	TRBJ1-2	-	CASSYSYGYTF	TGTGCCAGCAGTTACAGCTATGGCTACACCTTC
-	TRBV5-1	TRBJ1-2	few	CASSSFGTENGYTF	TGCGCCAGCAGTTCATTCGGGACCGAGAACGGCTACACCTTC
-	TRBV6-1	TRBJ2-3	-	CASSPTTSDTQYF	TGTGCCAGCAGCCCGACTACATCAGATACGCAGTATTTT
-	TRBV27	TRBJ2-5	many	CATSRGSLQETQYF	TGTGCCACCAGCAGGGGCAGTCTACAAGAGACCCAGTACTTC
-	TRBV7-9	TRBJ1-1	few	CASGRTDINTEAFF	TGTGCCAGCGGCCGGACAGATATAAACACTGAAGCTTTCTTT
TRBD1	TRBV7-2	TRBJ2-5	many	CASSPITWTGHKAETQYF	TGTGCCAGCAGCCCAATAACGTGGACAGGGCACAAGGCGGAGACCCAGTACTTC
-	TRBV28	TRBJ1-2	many	CASSPPRVLGYGYTF	TGTGCCAGCAGTCCCCCCAGGGTCCTTGGGTATGGCTACACCTTC
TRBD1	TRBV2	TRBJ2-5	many	CASTRTGGETQYF	TGTGCCAGCACCAGGACAGGTGGAGAGACCCAGTACTTC
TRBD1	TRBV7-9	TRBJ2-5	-	CASSVRTGAQETQYF	TGTGCCAGCAGCGTTCGGACAGGGGCACAAGAGACCCAGTACTTC
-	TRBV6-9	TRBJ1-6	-	CASSSSATSSSYNSPLHF	TGTGCCAGCAGTTCCAGCGCGACATCCTCCTCCTATAATTCACCCCTCCACTTT
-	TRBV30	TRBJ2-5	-	CAWSIGRKETQYF	TGTGCCTGGAGCATCGGCAGGAAAGAGACCCAGTACTTC
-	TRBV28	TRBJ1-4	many	CASSLGGTNEKLFF	TGTGCCAGCAGCCTTGGGGGGACTAATGAAAAACTGTTTTTT
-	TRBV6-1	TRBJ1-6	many	CASLRRRVSYNSPLHF	TGTGCCAGCCTCAGGAGGAGAGTCTCCTATAATTCACCCCTCCACTTT
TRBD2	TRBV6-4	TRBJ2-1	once	CASSDSGTSEHIGEQFF	TGTGCCAGCAGTGACTCAGGTACTAGCGAGCATATTGGTGAGCAGTTCTTC
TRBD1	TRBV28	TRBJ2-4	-	CASSLGQGQFRSF	TGTGCCAGCAGTTTAGGACAGGGCCAATTCCGTAGCTTC
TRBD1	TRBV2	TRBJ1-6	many	CASSETGAGNSPLHF	TGTGCCAGCAGTGAGACAGGGGCAGGTAATTCACCCCTCCACTTT
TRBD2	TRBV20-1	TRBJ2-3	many	CSASQGGGSTDTQYF	TGCAGTGCTAGTCAGGGCGGGGGTAGCACAGATACGCAGTATTTT
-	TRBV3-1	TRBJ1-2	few	CASSPPTGFHDGYTF	TGTGCCAGCAGCCCCCCGACAGGTTTCCATGATGGCTACACCTTC
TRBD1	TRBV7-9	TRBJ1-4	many	CASSQGEAGEKLFF	TGTGCCAGCAGCCAGGGGGAAGCGGGTGAAAAACTGTTTTTT
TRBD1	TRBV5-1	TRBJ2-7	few	CASTTGGGPYEQYF	TGCGCCAGCACCACAGGGGGCGGACCGTACGAGCAGTACTTC
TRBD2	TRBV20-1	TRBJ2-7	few	CSASLGEGLYEQYF	TGCAGTGCTAGTTTAGGGGAGGGCCTCTACGAGCAGTACTTC
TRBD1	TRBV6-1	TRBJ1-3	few	CASGQGNGNTIYF	TGTGCCAGCGGACAGGGGAATGGAAACACCATATATTTT
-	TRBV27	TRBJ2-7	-	CASRSPTEFTYEQYF	TGTGCCAGCAGGAGTCCTACAGAGTTCACCTACGAGCAGTACTTC
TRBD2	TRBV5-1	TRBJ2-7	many	CASSRGTSDSYEQYF	TGCGCCAGCAGCCGAGGGACTAGCGACTCCTACGAGCAGTACTTC
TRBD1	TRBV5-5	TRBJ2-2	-	CASKSPGQGVTGELFF	TGTGCCAGCAAATCTCCGGGACAGGGGGTTACCGGGGAGCTGTTTTTT
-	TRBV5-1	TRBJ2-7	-	CASSEGRVYEQYF	TGCGCCAGCAGCGAGGGACGCGTTTACGAGCAGTACTTC
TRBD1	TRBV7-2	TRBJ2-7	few	CASSLGAGDRFYEQYF	TGTGCCAGCAGCTTAGGCGCCGGGGACAGGTTCTACGAGCAGTACTTC
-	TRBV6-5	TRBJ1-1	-	CASSYKEGEAFF	TGTGCCAGCAGTTACAAAGAGGGAGAAGCTTTCTTT
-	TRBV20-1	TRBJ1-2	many	CSVYTGRGYGYTF	TGCAGTGTTTACACGGGACGGGGCTATGGCTACACCTTC
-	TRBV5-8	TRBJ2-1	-	CASTDLYNEQFF	TGTGCCAGCACGGACTTGTACAATGAGCAGTTCTTC
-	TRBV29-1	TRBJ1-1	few	CSVVRDDSETNTEAFF	TGCAGCGTTGTGCGGGACGACAGCGAAACGAACACTGAAGCTTTCTTT
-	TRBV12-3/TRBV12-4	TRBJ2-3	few	CASSFPPGDTQYF	TGTGCCAGCAGTTTCCCCCCTGGGGATACGCAGTATTTT
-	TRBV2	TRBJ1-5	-	CASTLTGGQGNQPQHF	TGTGCCAGCACCTTAACTGGTGGGCAGGGCAATCAGCCCCAGCATTTT
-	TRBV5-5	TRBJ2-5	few	CASSLAAETLQETQYF	TGTGCCAGCAGCTTGGCGGCGGAAACATTACAAGAGACCCAGTACTTC
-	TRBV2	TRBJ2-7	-	CASSEPPGEQYF	TGTGCCAGCAGTGAACCCCCGGGGGAGCAGTACTTC
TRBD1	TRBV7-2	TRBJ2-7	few	CASSSQTGGVYSYEQYF	TGTGCCAGCAGCTCGCAGACAGGGGGCGTTTACTCCTACGAGCAGTACTTC
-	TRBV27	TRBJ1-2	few	CASSSRDLIGGYTF	TGTGCCAGCAGTTCACGGGACCTGATAGGGGGCTACACCTTC
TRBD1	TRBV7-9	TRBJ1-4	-	CASSRLGTGDEKLFF	TGTGCCAGCAGCCGGCTCGGCACAGGGGATGAAAAACTGTTTTTT
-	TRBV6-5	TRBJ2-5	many	CASSYSGEETQYF	TGTGCCAGCAGTTACTCTGGCGAGGAGACCCAGTACTTC
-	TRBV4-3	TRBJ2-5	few	CASSQAPPGTAQETQYF	TGCGCCAGCAGCCAAGCACCGCCTGGGACTGCACAAGAGACCCAGTACTTC
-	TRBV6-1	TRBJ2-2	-	CAGRKDGTGELFF	TGTGCCGGTCGAAAGGACGGCACCGGGGAGCTGTTTTTT
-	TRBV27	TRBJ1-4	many	CASSLSDDNEKLFF	TGTGCCAGCAGTCTCTCGGACGATAATGAAAAACTGTTTTTT
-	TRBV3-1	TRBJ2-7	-	CASSPSGVGPYEQYF	TGTGCCAGCAGCCCCTCCGGGGTGGGGCCCTACGAGCAGTACTTC
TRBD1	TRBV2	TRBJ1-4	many	CASRRTGTEKLFF	TGTGCCAGCAGACGGACAGGGACGGAAAAACTGTTTTTT
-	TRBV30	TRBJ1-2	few	CAWRVPGLYGYTF	TGTGCCTGGAGGGTCCCGGGCCTCTATGGCTACACCTTC
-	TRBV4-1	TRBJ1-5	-	CASSQEVGGRNQPQHF	TGCGCCAGCAGCCAAGAGGTGGGGGGGCGCAATCAGCCCCAGCATTTT
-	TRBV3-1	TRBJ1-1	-	CASSQDRDWLADITNTEAFF	TGTGCCAGCAGCCAAGATCGAGATTGGTTGGCAGACATTACGAACACTGAAGCTTTCTTT
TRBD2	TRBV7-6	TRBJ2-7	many	CASSFTPGTGGEQYF	TGTGCCAGCAGCTTTACCCCGGGGACGGGGGGCGAGCAGTACTTC
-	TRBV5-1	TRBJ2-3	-	CASSLGLTTDTQYF	TGCGCCAGCAGCCTGGGACTTACCACAGATACGCAGTATTTT
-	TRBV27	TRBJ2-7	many	CASRWDFQSYEQYF	TGTGCCAGCAGGTGGGATTTTCAAAGCTACGAGCAGTACTTC
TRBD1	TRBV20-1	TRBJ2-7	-	CSAGTEFVYEQYF	TGCAGTGCCGGGACAGAGTTTGTCTACGAGCAGTACTTC
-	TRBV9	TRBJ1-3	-	CASSEGGSYSGNTIYF	TGTGCCAGCAGCGAGGGTGGGAGTTACTCTGGAAACACCATATATTTT
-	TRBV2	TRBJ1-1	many	CASVGRTNTEAFF	TGTGCCAGCGTGGGCAGGACAAACACTGAAGCTTTCTTT